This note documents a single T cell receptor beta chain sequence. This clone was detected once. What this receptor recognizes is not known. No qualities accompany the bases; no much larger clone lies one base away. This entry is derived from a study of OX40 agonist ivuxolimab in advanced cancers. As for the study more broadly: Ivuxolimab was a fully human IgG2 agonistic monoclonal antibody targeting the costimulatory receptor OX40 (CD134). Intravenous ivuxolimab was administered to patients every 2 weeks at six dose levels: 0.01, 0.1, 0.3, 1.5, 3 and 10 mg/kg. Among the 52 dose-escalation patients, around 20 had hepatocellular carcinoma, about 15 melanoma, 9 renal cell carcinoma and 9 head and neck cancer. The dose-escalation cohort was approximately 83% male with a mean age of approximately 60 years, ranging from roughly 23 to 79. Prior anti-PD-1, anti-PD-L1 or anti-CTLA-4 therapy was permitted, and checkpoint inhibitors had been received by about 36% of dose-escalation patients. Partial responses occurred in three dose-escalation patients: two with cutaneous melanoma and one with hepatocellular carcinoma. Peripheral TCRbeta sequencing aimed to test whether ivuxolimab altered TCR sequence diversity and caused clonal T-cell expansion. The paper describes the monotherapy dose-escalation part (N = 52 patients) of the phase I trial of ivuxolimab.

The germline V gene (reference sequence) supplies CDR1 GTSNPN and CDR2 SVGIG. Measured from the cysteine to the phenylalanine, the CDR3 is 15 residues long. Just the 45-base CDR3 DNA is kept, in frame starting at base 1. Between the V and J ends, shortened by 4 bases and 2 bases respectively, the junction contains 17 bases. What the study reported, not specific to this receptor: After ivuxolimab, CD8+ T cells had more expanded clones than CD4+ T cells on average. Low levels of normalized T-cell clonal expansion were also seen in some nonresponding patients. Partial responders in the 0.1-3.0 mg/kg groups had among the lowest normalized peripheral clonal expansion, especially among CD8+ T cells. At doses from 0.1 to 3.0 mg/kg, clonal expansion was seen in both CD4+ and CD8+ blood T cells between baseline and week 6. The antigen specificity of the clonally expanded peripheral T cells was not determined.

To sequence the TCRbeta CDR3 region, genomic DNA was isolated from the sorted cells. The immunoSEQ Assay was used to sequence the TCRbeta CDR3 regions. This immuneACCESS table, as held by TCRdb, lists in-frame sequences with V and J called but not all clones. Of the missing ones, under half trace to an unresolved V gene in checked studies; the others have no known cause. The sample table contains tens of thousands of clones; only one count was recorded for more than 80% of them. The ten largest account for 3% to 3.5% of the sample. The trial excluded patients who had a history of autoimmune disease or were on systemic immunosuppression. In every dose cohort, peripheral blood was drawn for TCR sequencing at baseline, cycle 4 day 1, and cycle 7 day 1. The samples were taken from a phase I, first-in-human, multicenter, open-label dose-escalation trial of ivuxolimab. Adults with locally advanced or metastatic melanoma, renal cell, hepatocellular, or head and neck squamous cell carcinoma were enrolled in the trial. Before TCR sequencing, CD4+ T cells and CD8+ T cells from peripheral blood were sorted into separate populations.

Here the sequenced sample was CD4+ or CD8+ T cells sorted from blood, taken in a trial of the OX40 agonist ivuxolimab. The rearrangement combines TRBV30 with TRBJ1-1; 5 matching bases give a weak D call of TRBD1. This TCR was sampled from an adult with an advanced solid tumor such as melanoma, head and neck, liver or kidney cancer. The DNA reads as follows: TGTGCCTGGACCGCCCAAAAGGGGTCAAACACTGAAGCTTTCTTT. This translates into CAWTAQKGSNTEAFF.